This T cell receptor beta chain was captured by sequencing in a study of T cell responses to AZD1222 COVID-19 vaccine. Whole-study findings and limits: Baseline serostatus was positive in only five to seven AZD1222 recipients. The peak T cell response came first, and repertoires were sampled only after it. Spike was spanned by vaccine-associated CD4 TCRs, which were dominant at 160-218 and 743-854. The breadth and depth of Spike-specific TCRs increased once two AZD1222 doses had been given.

Assay used: immunoSEQ multiplex PCR; TCRdb lists only in-frame clones, some missing. This sample has 30,000 to 35,000 clones, with 75% to 85% found just once. This CDR3 has 13 residues. Germline CDR1 is MNHEY and CDR2 is SMNVEV (reference sequence). The V segment lost 5 bases and the J segment 8 bases; nucleotides outside the gene matches: 7. With respect to this clone: Its antigen is undetermined.

This specimen was peripheral blood, taken 28 days after the second AZD1222 dose. This TCR came from an adult who received the AZD1222 COVID-19 vaccine. V gene TRBV27 combines with J gene TRBJ1-2, with 8 bases aligning to TRBD1. The CDR3 reads CASSTQGANGYTF. In DNA form, the CDR3 reads TGTGCCAGCAGTACTCAGGGGGCGAACGGCTACACCTTC.